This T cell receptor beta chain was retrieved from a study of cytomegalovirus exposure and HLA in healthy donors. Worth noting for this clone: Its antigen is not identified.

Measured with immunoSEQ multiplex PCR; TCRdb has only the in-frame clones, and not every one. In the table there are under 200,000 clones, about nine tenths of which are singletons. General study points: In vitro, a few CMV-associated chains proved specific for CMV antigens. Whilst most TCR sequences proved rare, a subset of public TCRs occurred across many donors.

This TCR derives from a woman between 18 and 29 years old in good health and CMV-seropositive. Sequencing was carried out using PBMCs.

This chain's CDR3 is CASSLQGYYGYTF. DNA of the CDR3: TGTGCCAGCAGCTTGCAGGGGTACTATGGCTACACCTTC. This chain uses TRBV5-6 with TRBJ1-2; D possibly corresponds to TRBD1 (6 bases). CDR1 SGHDT and CDR2 YYEEEE come from the germline V gene. The CDR3 spans 13 residues. Trimming left V 1 base short and J 3 bases short, with 7 bases between.